Each of the 19 T cell receptor beta chains below was sequenced from the same sample in a study of T-cell memory formation after mild COVID-19. MiXCR was run by TCRdb on the 5' RACE reads, yielding one entry per CDR3 protein. The table has roughly 610,000 distinct CDR3 sequences, around 16% seen once. The sequenced material came from PBMCs or a T cell subset sorted from them (not recorded which). These TCRs come from an adult woman who had mild COVID-19 (a few samples of this study predate the infection). Cell type and time point are not known.

This clonotype was observed a handful of times. This chain links TRBV7-9 with TRBJ2-7, with TRBD2 identical over 9 bases. This CDR3 is 18 amino acids long. Per germline, CDR1 SEHNR and CDR2 FQNEAQ (reference sequence). Trimming at V came to 2 bases and at J to 5 bases, leaving 16 bases not matched to a gene. CDR3 loop: CASSLLPRISGSNNEQYF. As DNA, the CDR3 is TGTGCCAGCAGCTTATTACCCCGAATTAGCGGGAGTAACAACGAGCAGTACTTC.

The gene calls are TRBV25-1 and TRBJ2-7; 8 positions agree with TRBD1. This CDR3 has 15 amino acids. In germline, CDR1 is MGHDK, CDR2 SYGVNS. V trimming: 2 bases; J trimming: 1 base; junction bases outside the gene matches: 4. CDR3 nucleotides: TGTGCCAGCAGTGAAGGACAGGGTCCTTCCTACGAGCAGTACTTC. Translated: CASSEGQGPSYEQYF.

This clonotype was seen more than once but under ten times. V usage is TRBV12-3 or TRBV12-4 and J usage is TRBJ2-1; possibly TRBD1 or TRBD2 for D (5 bases each). This CDR3 region has 14 residues. Trimming pared 0 bases from V and 5 bases from J, leaving 8 bases between. For the CDR3, the DNA is TGTGCCAGCAGTTTAGCGGGGACGAACAATGAGCAGTTCTTC. Translation: CASSLAGTNNEQFF.

This clonotype came up a few times. This rearrangement joins TRBV14 to TRBJ2-7; maybe TRBD2 (6 bases). Germline V gene data show CDR1 as SGHDN and CDR2 as FVKESK. Trimming removed 4 bases at V and 5 bases at J, with 15 bases between. The CDR3 is made up of 14 amino acids. The CDR3: CASSRVGRSDEQYF. In DNA, the CDR3 is TGTGCCAGCAGCCGTGTAGGGAGGTCCGACGAGCAGTACTTC.

V is TRBV29-1 and J is TRBJ1-5, with TRBD1 identical over 9 bases. V dropped 4 bases and J dropped 5; count of bases not matched to a gene: 6. Per the germline V gene, CDR1 is SQVTM and CDR2 is ANQGSEA. CDR3 length: 14 amino acids. CDR3 sequence reads: CSVAATGGYQPQHF. CDR3 DNA sequence: TGCAGCGTTGCCGCGACAGGGGGTTATCAGCCCCAGCATTTT.

The rearrangement uses TRBV6-2 or TRBV6-3 and TRBJ2-7; the match to TRBD2 covers 12 bases. Germline V CDR1 and CDR2: MNHEY, SVGEGT. This CDR3 is 15 amino acids long. V was pared by 6 bases and J by 0 bases, with 3 bases of the junction left unmatched. The CDR3 loop reads CASSRTSGTSYEQYF. The CDR3 DNA is TGTGCCAGCAGCAGGACTAGCGGGACCTCCTACGAGCAGTACTTC.

A single count supports this clonotype. J is TRBJ2-1 and V is TRBV20-1; TRBD2 is a possible D gene (5 bases). The germline CDR1 and CDR2 sequences are DFQATT and SNEGSKA (reference sequence). There are 13 residues in the CDR3. Trimming cost V 3 bases and J 1 base, with 7 bases left between them. This CDR3 is CSASQRSYNEQFF. CDR3 sequence (DNA): TGCAGTGCTAGTCAGCGGTCCTACAATGAGCAGTTCTTC.

The genes are TRBV7-9 and TRBJ2-3, with D maybe TRBD2 (6 bases). CDR1 is SEHNR, CDR2 FQNEAQ, per germline (reference sequence). Trimming cost V 5 bases and J 2 bases, with 14 bases left between them. CDR3 length equals 15 residues. As DNA, the CDR3 is TGTGCCAGCAGCCCCCGTACGGGAGCCACAGATACGCAGTATTTT. Amino acid sequence: CASSPRTGATDTQYF.

This clonotype came up a few times. The chain couples TRBV21-1 to TRBJ2-7. TRBV21-1 is given as a pseudogene. This CDR3 region has 12 residues. The CDR3 is CASPQSSYEQYF. The CDR3 DNA follows: TGTGCCAGTCCGCAGAGCTCCTACGAGCAGTACTTC.

The J gene is TRBJ1-2, the V gene TRBV6-6; D not certain. The CDR3 spans 13 residues. CDR1 and CDR2 (germline): MNHNY, SVGAGI (reference sequence). V gave up 5 bases and J gave up 7 bases, with 14 bases separating them. The CDR3 protein is CASSRTELSGYTF. The CDR3 nucleotides read TGTGCCAGCAGTCGAACTGAATTAAGTGGCTACACCTTC.

The gene calls are TRBV15 and TRBJ2-1; tentatively, D is TRBD1 (5 bases). CDR1 and CDR2 (germline): LNHNV, YYDKDF (reference sequence). The V end was cut by 0 bases, the J end by 7 bases, with 19 bases between. The CDR3 contains 17 residues. CDR3 sequence: CATSRDWTLPKGNEQFF. DNA of the CDR3: TGTGCCACCAGCAGAGATTGGACACTACCTAAGGGGAATGAGCAGTTCTTC.

The table lists this clonotype with a few counts. The genes are TRBV14 and TRBJ2-6; 8 nucleotides align to TRBD1. This CDR3 contains 18 residues. The germline V gene encodes CDR1 SGHDN and CDR2 FVKESK. The V segment lost 4 bases and the J segment 0 bases; nucleotides outside the gene matches: 8. The chain's CDR3 is CASSPWTGKSSGANVLTF. The DNA of the CDR3 is TGTGCCAGCAGCCCCTGGACAGGGAAGAGCTCTGGGGCCAACGTCCTGACTTTC.

This chain uses TRBV7-6 with TRBJ2-2, with 7 bases that match TRBD1. Germline-derived CDR1 and CDR2 are SGHVS and FNYEAQ. This CDR3 contains 18 residues. The J segment lost 3 bases and the V segment lost 5 bases, leaving 15 bases of the junction unmatched. The CDR3 is CASSLYLRQGRDTGELFF. The DNA for the CDR3 is TGTGCCAGCAGCCTCTACCTCAGACAGGGACGTGACACCGGGGAGCTGTTTTTT.

J is TRBJ2-2 and V is TRBV6-6; D perhaps matches TRBD2 (5 bases). V lost 0 bases and J lost 4, with 12 bases in between. The CDR3 has 16 amino acids. Germline V gene data show CDR1 as MNHNY and CDR2 as SVGAGI (reference sequence). In DNA form, the CDR3 reads TGTGCCAGCAGTTACTCGAAAGAGAGCGGCACCGGGGAGCTGTTTTTT. Residues: CASSYSKESGTGELFF.

The chain couples TRBV27 to TRBJ2-1; TRBD2 matches at 10 bases. The germline V gene has CDR1 MNHEY and CDR2 SMNVEV (reference sequence). Trimming took 5 bases from V and 7 from J; bases not matched to a gene: 11. This CDR3 has 16 amino acids. Here the CDR3 reads CASSTSLLAGLNEQFF. CDR3 in DNA: TGTGCCAGCAGTACCTCCCTACTAGCGGGGTTAAATGAGCAGTTCTTC.

This sequence joins TRBV30 and TRBJ2-3; 11 nucleotides agree with TRBD1. Trimming took 5 bases from V and 3 from J; bases not matched to a gene: 1. Germline-derived CDR1 and CDR2 are GTSNPN and SVGIG (reference sequence). This CDR3 is built from 13 residues. In nucleotides, the CDR3 is TGTGCCTGGGGGACAGGGGGTACAGATACGCAGTATTTT. Its translation: CAWGTGGTDTQYF.

This clonotype was seen a handful of times. This rearrangement joins TRBV29-1 to TRBJ2-7; 10 nucleotides agree with TRBD2. The CDR3 loop spans 13 amino acids. The V and J ends lost 5 bases and 6 bases, in that order; junction bases with no gene match: 7. Per the germline V gene, CDR1 is SQVTM and CDR2 is ANQGSEA. The CDR3, as DNA: TGCAGCGTTAAAGCGGGAGGGCCCGGCGAGCAGTACTTC. Translated: CSVKAGGPGEQYF.

This clonotype occurred a few times. The chain has TRBV24-1 and TRBJ1-5; D possibly corresponds to TRBD1 (5 bases). Trimming cost V 7 bases and J 3 bases, with 9 bases left between them. This CDR3 comprises 13 residues. CDR1 is KGHDR, CDR2 SFDVKD, per germline. In DNA form, the CDR3 reads TGTGCCACCAGCAGGGACCCCAATCAGCCCCAGCATTTT. The encoded protein is CATSRDPNQPQHF.

The rearrangement joins TRBV15 to TRBJ2-2; 13 bases are a match to TRBD2. The CDR3 loop spans 17 amino acids. Trimming removed 3 bases from V and 7 bases from J; junction bases left unmatched: 8. Germline assignment: CDR1 LNHNV and CDR2 YYDKDF (reference sequence). CDR3 sequence reads: CATSSPTSGRAIGELFF. In DNA, the CDR3 is TGTGCCACCAGCAGCCCCACTAGCGGGAGGGCCATCGGGGAGCTGTTTTTT.